This is a list of T cell receptor beta chains from one sample in a study of beta chain features in type 1 diabetes. Repertoires were generated with immunoSEQ multiplex PCR, while TCRdb's copy carries only in-frame clones and drops some. The repertoire holds 640,000 or so clones, roughly 12% seen once, with less than 0.025% in the top ten. The sequenced sample consisted of naive CD4+ T cells from blood. These receptors originate from a man aged 18 to 29 with type 1 diabetes. Both conserved end residues are part of each CDR3. The order of the fields is D gene, J gene, clone size, V gene, CDR3 DNA, CDR3 protein. A D gene is named only where the DNA matches it firmly. Clone sizes are given selectively: once, few, many, or a class where the clone is expanded.

>TRBD1|TRBJ2-7|.|TRBV5-1
TGCGCCAGCAGCTCGGGACAGCCGAACTACGAGCAGTACTTC
CASSSGQPNYEQYF
>.|TRBJ1-5|few|TRBV9
TGTGCCAGCAGCTCAACAGGCTATCAGCCCCAGCATTTT
CASSSTGYQPQHF
>.|TRBJ1-2|few|TRBV7-9
TGTGCCAGCAGCGGCGGGGACACCACCCTCCTTTATGGCTACACCTTC
CASSGGDTTLLYGYTF
>.|TRBJ2-5|few|TRBV19
TGTGCCAGTAGTATTAATGGGATTTTGGGGAACCAAGAGACCCAGTACTTC
CASSINGILGNQETQYF
>TRBD1|TRBJ2-1|.|TRBV4-1
TGCGCCAGCAGCCAAGAAGGGGGACAGGGGAATGTCTACAATGAGCAGTTCTTC
CASSQEGGQGNVYNEQFF
>.|TRBJ2-1|.|TRBV20-1
TGCAGTGTAGCCCCGGACAATGAGCAGTTCTTC
CSVAPDNEQFF
>.|TRBJ1-5|.|TRBV13
TGTGCCAGCAGCGCCGGAAACAGCAATCAGCCCCAGCATTTT
CASSAGNSNQPQHF
>.|TRBJ2-3|.|TRBV6-6
TGTGCCAGTGGTGGGGGCAGCGATACGCAGTATTTT
CASGGGSDTQYF
>.|TRBJ1-6|few|TRBV9
TGTGCCAGCAGCGCAAGGTACGAGGGTTCACCCCTCCACTTT
CASSARYEGSPLHF
>.|TRBJ2-7|few|TRBV7-9
TGTGCCAGCAGCTTAGTCTCAAGCGTGTACTTC
CASSLVSSVYF
>.|TRBJ1-5|few|TRBV5-6
TGTGCCAGCAGCTTGGACAAAAATCAGCCCCAGCATTTT
CASSLDKNQPQHF
>.|TRBJ2-1|once|TRBV4-1
TGCGCCAGCAGCCAAGGGCTAGGTACCTACAATGAGCAGTTCTTC
CASSQGLGTYNEQFF
>TRBD2|TRBJ2-1|.|TRBV7-7
TGTGCCAGCAGCCGTAGCGGGGAAGGGGGTGAGCAGTTCTTC
CASSRSGEGGEQFF
>.|TRBJ2-7|few|TRBV18
TGTGCCAGCTCACCTCCGGGCGAGCTGGGGCAGTACTTC
CASSPPGELGQYF
>.|TRBJ1-4|few|TRBV18
TGTGCCAGCTCACCGAACGGAGGGGAGTCAACTAATGAAAAACTGTTTTTT
CASSPNGGESTNEKLFF
>.|TRBJ1-2|few|TRBV29-1
TGCAGCGCCAGGGAGAACTATGGCTACACCTTC
CSARENYGYTF
>.|TRBJ1-5|.|TRBV30
TGTGCCTGGAGTGTGGACGGCAATAGCAATCAGCCCCAGCATTTT
CAWSVDGNSNQPQHF
>.|TRBJ1-1|.|TRBV23-1
TGCGCCAGCATCAGGGTGAACACTGAAGCTTTCTTT
CASIRVNTEAFF
>.|TRBJ1-6|.|TRBV7-2
TGTGCCAGCAGCAACCATCCCGGACAGAGAATCTATAATTCACCCCTCCACTTT
CASSNHPGQRIYNSPLHF
>.|TRBJ1-1|.|TRBV6-1
TGTGCCAGCAGTGAAGCTGCAGGAGAAGCTTTCTTT
CASSEAAGEAFF
>.|TRBJ2-5|.|TRBV28
TGTGCCAGCAGTTCGACAGAAGAGACCCAGTACTTC
CASSSTEETQYF
>.|TRBJ2-1|few|TRBV5-1
TGCGCCAGCAGCTTGGCGGGGAACTCCTACAATGAGCAGTTCTTC
CASSLAGNSYNEQFF